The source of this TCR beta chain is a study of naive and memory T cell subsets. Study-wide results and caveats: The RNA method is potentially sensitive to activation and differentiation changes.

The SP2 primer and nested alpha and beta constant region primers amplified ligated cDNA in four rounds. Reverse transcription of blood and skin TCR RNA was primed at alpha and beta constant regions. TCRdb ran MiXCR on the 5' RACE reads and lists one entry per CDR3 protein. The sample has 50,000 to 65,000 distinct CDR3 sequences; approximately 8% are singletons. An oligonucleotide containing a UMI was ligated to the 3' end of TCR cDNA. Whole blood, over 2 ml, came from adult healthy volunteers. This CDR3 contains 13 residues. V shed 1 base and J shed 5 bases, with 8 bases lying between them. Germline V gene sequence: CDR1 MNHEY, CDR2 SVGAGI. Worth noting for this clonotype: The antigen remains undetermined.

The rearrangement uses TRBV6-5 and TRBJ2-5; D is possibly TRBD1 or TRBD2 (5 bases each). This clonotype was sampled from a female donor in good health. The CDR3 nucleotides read TGTGCCAGCAGTTACTGGGGGATGGAGACCCAGTACTTC. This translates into CASSYWGMETQYF.